One sample yielded the 24 T cell receptor beta chains listed below, sequenced in a study of blood T cells in healthy people across ages. Primers used in a second PCR of roughly 6 to 11 cycles were a sample-barcoded 5' primer and a J-beta primer mix. In TCRdb, the 5' RACE reads were re-called with MiXCR into one record per CDR3 protein. This sample yields roughly 1.5 million distinct CDR3 sequences, of which roughly 43% are seen a single time; 4% belongs to the top ten. The sequenced material came from blood. All receptors derive from a woman between 18 and 30 years old in good health.

This clonotype was seen a few times. Germline is not matched at one junction end, which may reflect a read error. The rearrangement links TRBV5-1 to TRBJ2-6; D tentatively reads TRBD1 or TRBD2 (5 bases each). CDR1 and CDR2 from the germline V gene are SGHRS and YFSETQ. CDR3 size: 14 residues. CDR3 amino acids: CASSLGTGGNVLTF. CDR3 DNA: TGCGCCAGCAGCCTTGGAACTGGGGGCAACGTCCTGACTTTC.

This clonotype turned up a few times. The chain couples TRBV7-9 to TRBJ2-4; D may be TRBD2 (6 bases). The J call is doubtful: the DNA matches TRBJ2-7 better. Per germline, CDR1 SEHNR and CDR2 FQNEAQ (reference sequence). This CDR3 has 14 residues. In nucleotides, the CDR3 is TGTGCCAGCAGCCCTTCTAGCGACTCCTACGAGCAGTACTTC. This sequence encodes CASSPSSDSYEQYF.

This clonotype was found a few times. The chain has TRBV15 and TRBJ2-3, with 13 bases lining up with TRBD2. The V gene end was trimmed by 5 bases and the J gene end by 6 bases; junction bases not matched to a gene: 5. Germline V gene lookup returns CDR1 LNHNV and CDR2 YYDKDF (reference sequence). This CDR3 has 15 amino acids. The CDR3 sequence is CATSLSLAGGDTQYF. For the CDR3, the DNA is TGTGCCACCAGCCTGTCACTAGCGGGAGGGGATACGCAGTATTTT.

This chain links TRBV20-1 with TRBJ2-1; 13 bases map to TRBD2. Trimming cost V 0 bases and J 1 base; bases outside gene matches: 6. The CDR3 is made up of 18 amino acids. The germline V gene encodes CDR1 DFQATT and CDR2 SNEGSKA (reference sequence). The CDR3 bases are TGCAGTGCTAGAGACCCCAGACTAGCGGGAGGATCCTACAATGAGCAGTTCTTC. Its protein is CSARDPRLAGGSYNEQFF.

This sequence joins TRBV6-2 or TRBV6-3 and TRBJ1-5; no clear D. V was cut by 2 bases and J by 2 bases, with 16 bases left in between. This CDR3 region has 17 residues. Looked up from germline, CDR1 is MNHEY and CDR2 is SVGEGT. The CDR3 DNA reads TGTGCCAGCAGTTACATGGACCGCGGTACGGGCAATCAGCCCCAGCATTTT. This encodes CASSYMDRGTGNQPQHF.

The chain couples TRBV27 to TRBJ1-5, with TRBD1 identical over 9 bases. V shed 5 bases and J 5 bases; nucleotides not matched to a gene: 7. Germline lookup yields CDR1 MNHEY and CDR2 SMNVEV (reference sequence). This CDR3 is 15 amino acids long. The DNA of the CDR3 is TGTGCCAGCAGTATCAACAGGGGGCCGGATCAGCCCCAGCATTTT. As protein: CASSINRGPDQPQHF.

Here the CDR3 reads CASSVDPGGDGYTF. The DNA for the CDR3 is TGTGCCAGCAGCGTAGACCCGGGGGGCGATGGCTACACCTTC. The chain uses TRBV9 and TRBJ1-2; perhaps TRBD1 as D (6 bases). There are 14 residues in the CDR3. Germline CDR1 reads SGDLS; CDR2 reads YYNGEE. Trimming took 0 bases from V and 6 from J, leaving 12 bases between them.

The chain links TRBV6-5 to TRBJ2-1, with D possibly matching TRBD1 (6 bases). Germline V gene sequence: CDR1 MNHEY, CDR2 SVGAGI. Trimming left V 5 bases short and J 3 bases short, with 11 bases between. The CDR3 contains 14 residues. The CDR3 protein is CASSAPDSYNEQFF. The CDR3 bases are TGTGCCAGCAGTGCCCCGGACAGCTACAATGAGCAGTTCTTC.

J is TRBJ2-1 and V is TRBV27; maybe TRBD2 (5 bases). CDR1 is MNHEY, CDR2 SMNVEV, per germline (reference sequence). V dropped 3 bases and J dropped 4 bases, with 13 bases sitting between them. The CDR3 has 15 residues. The CDR3 region has the DNA TGTGCCAGCAGTTTGTTGGAAGAGCGGTACAATGAGCAGTTCTTC. As protein: CASSLLEERYNEQFF.

This chain links TRBV7-3 with TRBJ2-1, with TRBD2 as a possible D gene (6 bases). Between the trimmed V and J ends, which lost 1 base and 4 bases, there was a span of 14 bases. Per germline, CDR1 SGHTA and CDR2 FQGTGA. The CDR3 totals 16 residues. This CDR3 is CASSLNMGGPYNEQFF. The CDR3 nucleotides read TGTGCCAGCAGCTTAAATATGGGGGGACCTTACAATGAGCAGTTCTTC.

This sequence joins TRBV27 and TRBJ1-3; D gene uncertain. V was cut by 6 bases and J by 0 bases, with 12 bases left in between. The CDR3 covers 15 residues. Germline V lookup: CDR1 MNHEY, CDR2 SMNVEV (reference sequence). The CDR3: CASSQSRGSGNTIYF. The CDR3 coding sequence is TGTGCCAGCAGCCAAAGCCGAGGCTCTGGAAACACCATATATTTT.

The chain is built from TRBV28 and TRBJ1-5; D is possibly TRBD1 (5 bases). CDR1 is MDHEN, CDR2 SYDVKM, per germline. V lost 3 bases to trimming and J lost 6 bases, with 12 bases between them. This CDR3 is built from 14 residues. The CDR3 protein is CASSFRGERQPQHF. The DNA of the CDR3 is TGTGCCAGCAGTTTTCGAGGGGAACGTCAGCCCCAGCATTTT.

The chain has TRBV7-9 and TRBJ1-1, with a weak D call TRBD1 (6 bases). Looked up from germline, CDR1 is SEHNR and CDR2 is FQNEAQ (reference sequence). V was pared by 8 bases and J by 5 bases, with 18 bases between. This CDR3 comprises 14 residues. The CDR3 is CASVRGGAGTEAFF. CDR3 DNA: TGTGCCAGCGTCCGTGGGGGGGCAGGAACTGAAGCTTTCTTT.

V gene TRBV4-3 combines with J gene TRBJ1-4; D unclear. The germline CDR1 and CDR2 sequences are LGHNA and YSLEER. The CDR3 consists of 15 residues. Trimming shortened V by 1 base and J by 4 bases, and 10 bases separated the two germline ends. The CDR3 DNA follows: TGCGCCAGCAGCCAAGGCACAAGGAGTAATGAAAAACTGTTTTTT. Translating gives CASSQGTRSNEKLFF.

J is TRBJ2-7 and V is TRBV27; TRBD2 might be the D (6 bases). V was shortened by 4 bases and J by 6 bases, with 10 bases between the two germline ends. The germline V gene encodes CDR1 MNHEY and CDR2 SMNVEV (reference sequence). The CDR3 loop spans 12 amino acids. The DNA of the CDR3 is TGTGCCAGCAGTTCCCGGGACTCCGAGCAGTACTTC. Its protein is CASSSRDSEQYF.

This clonotype was seen just once. The rearrangement uses TRBV7-9 and TRBJ2-1; D might be TRBD2 (5 bases). Gene TRBJ2-7 matches the end of the DNA better, so the J call may be wrong. The germline gives CDR1 SEHNR, CDR2 FQNEAQ (reference sequence). The CDR3 spans 14 residues. The CDR3: CASSLEVSVYEQYF. The CDR3 DNA is TGTGCCAGCAGCTTGGAGGTCAGCGTCTACGAGCAGTACTTC.

This clonotype was seen only a few times. The chain recombines TRBV5-1 with TRBJ2-1, with D perhaps matching TRBD1 (5 bases). CDR1 is SGHRS, CDR2 YFSETQ, per germline. The CDR3 is 16 residues long. The V gene lost 4 bases and the J gene lost 8 bases, with 22 bases spanning the gap. The CDR3 DNA reads TGCGCCAGCAGCCTAAGGGGCCCCCAGGCCCTCGATGAGCAGTTCTTC. Amino acid sequence: CASSLRGPQALDEQFF.

This clonotype was detected a few times. The gene calls are TRBV7-9 and TRBJ2-7; 7 bases fit TRBD2. The V gene end was trimmed by 2 bases and the J gene end by 7 bases; junction bases not matched to a gene: 14. CDR1 is SEHNR and CDR2 is FQNEAQ in the germline V gene (reference sequence). The CDR3 consists of 16 residues. The CDR3 protein is CASSLTPWEGYNEQYF. CDR3 DNA: TGTGCCAGCAGCTTAACACCATGGGAGGGTTACAATGAGCAGTACTTC.

This clonotype was observed a few times. This chain links TRBV20-1 with TRBJ2-1; TRBD1 might be the D (5 bases). Trimming removed 6 bases from V and 6 bases from J, with 21 bases in between. Germline assignment: CDR1 DFQATT and CDR2 SNEGSKA (reference sequence). CDR3 length equals 15 residues. CDR3: CSAQGRKVPGNEQFF. The CDR3, as DNA: TGCAGTGCCCAGGGAAGGAAGGTCCCCGGCAATGAGCAGTTCTTC.

The chain couples TRBV19 to TRBJ2-2; 9 bases fit TRBD2. The junction had 11 bases not matched to a gene; V was cut back by 2 bases and J by 7 bases. The CDR3 has 17 amino acids. Germline values: CDR1 LNHDA, CDR2 SQIVND (reference sequence). The CDR3 region has the DNA TGTGCCAGTAGTATACGTAGCGGGAGTCCTTCAGGCGGGGAGCTGTTTTTT. Encoded protein: CASSIRSGSPSGGELFF.

The chain uses TRBV30 and TRBJ2-4, with D perhaps TRBD2 (5 bases). Germline V lookup: CDR1 GTSNPN, CDR2 SVGIG (reference sequence). This CDR3 is built from 11 residues. With 8 bases removed from V and 13 bases from J, the gap between germline ends came to 18 bases. The chain's CDR3 is CAARPDWEQYF. The CDR3 DNA follows: TGTGCCGCCCGACCAGACTGGGAGCAGTACTTC.

This chain links TRBV4-3 with TRBJ2-3; 8 nucleotides line up with TRBD1. CDR3 length: 17 residues. The ends lost 2 bases at V and 7 bases at J; junction bases unmatched: 14. Germline CDR1 LGHNA, CDR2 YSLEER. The CDR3 loop is CASSQRYRGVGPYTQYF. DNA for the CDR3: TGCGCCAGCAGCCAAAGATACAGGGGGGTAGGGCCGTATACGCAGTATTTT.

The gene calls are TRBV20-1 and TRBJ2-1; TRBD1 aligns across 7 bases. The V segment lost 1 base and the J segment 8 bases; nucleotides outside the gene matches: 8. The CDR3 spans 14 residues. The germline V gene has CDR1 DFQATT and CDR2 SNEGSKA (reference sequence). For the CDR3, the DNA is TGCAGTGCTAGAGCGACAAACAGGGGTGATGAGCAGTTCTTC. Amino acid sequence: CSARATNRGDEQFF.

This clonotype was counted only a few times. The V call is TRBV20-1, the J call TRBJ2-1; D possibly corresponds to TRBD2 (6 bases). The CDR3 covers 15 residues. V was trimmed by 7 bases and J by 3 bases, leaving 19 bases between them. Germline assignment: CDR1 DFQATT and CDR2 SNEGSKA (reference sequence). The CDR3 DNA reads as TGCAGTGTTCCCGACGGGAGTCCCATCTACAATGAGCAGTTCTTC. This translates into CSVPDGSPIYNEQFF.